These 23 T cell receptor beta chains originate from one sample sequenced in a study of cytomegalovirus exposure and HLA in healthy donors. TCRdb keeps only in-frame clones here, not all; method: immunoSEQ multiplex PCR. The table includes 300,000 to 400,000 clones, 80% to 90% detected once. The sample was PBMCs. These receptors all stem from a young woman in good health and CMV-seronegative.

The chain recombines TRBV9 with TRBJ1-1; D call uncertain. V lost 4 bases, J lost 6 bases, and 13 bases lay in between. The CDR3 has 13 amino acids. CDR1 and CDR2 from the germline V gene are SGDLS and YYNGEE. The CDR3 sequence: CASSPRGDAEAFF. The CDR3 bases are TGTGCCAGCAGCCCCCGGGGAGACGCTGAAGCTTTCTTT.

This sequence joins TRBV7-3 and TRBJ2-3; 12 bases fit TRBD2. V trimming: 8 bases; J trimming: 5 bases; junction bases outside the gene matches: 8. Germline V lookup: CDR1 SGHTA, CDR2 FQGTGA. The CDR3 runs 15 residues. CDR3 DNA: TGTGCCAGCGCCTCGACTAGCGGGAGAAGAGATACGCAGTATTTT. Residues: CASASTSGRRDTQYF. Full variable domain (remainder filled in from reference TRBV7-3 and TRBJ2-3): GAGVSQTPSNKVTEKGKYVELRCDPISGHTALYWYRQSLGQGPEFLIYFQGTGAADDSGLPNDRFFAVRPEGSVSTLKIQRTERGDSAVYLCASASTSGRRDTQYFGPGTRLTVL.

V and J are TRBV27 and TRBJ2-7; possible D gene TRBD2, 6 bases. The CDR3 loop spans 14 amino acids. The germline V gene encodes CDR1 MNHEY and CDR2 SMNVEV (reference sequence). V was pared by 7 bases and J by 3 bases, with 16 bases between. The CDR3 DNA is TGTGCCAGCACTTCATGGACTATTAACTACGAGCAGTACTTC. Its protein product is CASTSWTINYEQYF.

The genes are TRBV27 and TRBJ1-1; D uncertain. The germline gives CDR1 MNHEY, CDR2 SMNVEV (reference sequence). Trimming cost V 8 bases and J 5 bases, with 9 bases left between them. The CDR3 has 11 amino acids. CDR3 loop: CASQSWTEAFF. The CDR3 DNA is TGTGCCAGCCAGTCGTGGACTGAAGCTTTCTTT.

The chain uses TRBV2 and TRBJ2-3; D call uncertain. The CDR3 consists of 15 residues. With 6 bases removed from V and 0 bases from J, the gap between germline ends came to 13 bases. Germline lookup yields CDR1 SNHLY and CDR2 FYNNEI. CDR3 sequence reads: CASRNRLDSTDTQYF. The CDR3 DNA reads TGTGCCAGCAGGAACCGCCTAGACAGCACAGATACGCAGTATTTT. The full variable domain, completed using reference TRBV2 and TRBJ2-3, is EPEVTQTPSHQVTQMGQEVILRCVPISNHLYFYWYRQILGQKVEFLVSFYNNEISEKSEIFDDQFSVERPDGSNFTLKIRSTKLEDSAMYFCASRNRLDSTDTQYFGPGTRLTVL.

The rearrangement links TRBV11-1 to TRBJ2-7, with D tentatively TRBD2 (6 bases). Per the germline V gene, CDR1 is SGHAT and CDR2 is FQDESV (reference sequence). V lost 5 bases, J lost 3 bases, and 17 bases lay in between. The CDR3 totals 15 residues. The CDR3 reads CASSHGTGVYYEQYF. CDR3 DNA: TGTGCCAGCAGCCATGGGACTGGGGTCTACTACGAGCAGTACTTC.

This chain links TRBV27 with TRBJ2-7; 8 nucleotides align to TRBD1. The ends lost 6 bases at V and 2 bases at J; junction bases unmatched: 6. The CDR3 runs 14 residues. CDR1 is MNHEY, CDR2 SMNVEV, per germline (reference sequence). CDR3 amino acids: CASSPRDRTYEQYF. The CDR3 bases are TGTGCCAGCAGCCCTCGGGACAGGACCTACGAGCAGTACTTC.

J is TRBJ2-7 and V is TRBV4-1; D may be TRBD2 (5 bases). Trimming removed 3 bases at V and 6 bases at J, with 9 bases between. This CDR3 has 12 amino acids. Germline values: CDR1 MGHRA, CDR2 YSYEKL. This CDR3 is CASSHPRGEQYF. The CDR3 DNA sequence: TGCGCCAGCAGCCACCCCCGGGGCGAGCAGTACTTC.

The chain joins TRBV7-8 to TRBJ1-1, with D hard to call. V was shortened by 1 base and J by 1 base, with 10 bases between the two germline ends. This CDR3 is built from 15 residues. Germline CDR1 is SGHVS and CDR2 is FQNEAQ. The CDR3 sequence: CASSLVGGRNTEAFF. The CDR3, as DNA: TGTGCCAGCAGCTTAGTAGGAGGGAGGAACACTGAAGCTTTCTTT.

The rearrangement joins TRBV9 to TRBJ1-6; 7 nucleotides agree with TRBD1. This CDR3 has 15 amino acids. The V gene's germline CDR1 is SGDLS and CDR2 YYNGEE. Trimming removed 4 bases from V and 7 bases from J; junction bases left unmatched: 8. The CDR3 spells CASSRGTESNSPLHF. The DNA of the CDR3 is TGTGCCAGCAGCAGAGGGACAGAGAGCAATTCACCCCTCCACTTT. Full variable domain (missing parts from reference TRBV9 and TRBJ1-6): DSGVTQTPKHLITATGQRVTLRCSPRSGDLSVYWYQQSLDQGLQFLIQYYNGEERAKGNILERFSAQQFPDLHSELNLSSLELGDSALYFCASSRGTESNSPLHFGNGTRLTVT.

This chain uses TRBV2 with TRBJ1-3, with a tentative D call TRBD1 (6 bases). CDR1 and CDR2 (germline): SNHLY, FYNNEI. This CDR3 comprises 16 residues. CDR3 sequence: CASGRTAFSSGNTIYF. Written as DNA, the CDR3 is TGTGCAAGCGGTAGGACAGCCTTTAGCTCTGGAAACACCATATATTTT.

The chain uses TRBV18 and TRBJ1-4; D is possibly TRBD1 (6 bases). Germline V gene data show CDR1 as KGHSH and CDR2 as LQKENI. V lost 6 bases to trimming and J lost 0 bases, with 14 bases between them. There are 16 residues in the CDR3. Here the CDR3 DNA reads TGTGCCAGCTCGTCACGCAGGGGTGCAACTAATGAAAAACTGTTTTTT. Its protein product is CASSSRRGATNEKLFF. The full variable domain, with the rest looked up from reference TRBV18 and TRBJ1-4, is NAGVMQNPRHLVRRRGQEARLRCSPMKGHSHVYWYRQLPEEGLKFMVYLQKENIIDESGMPKERFSAEFPKEGPSILRIQQVVRGDSAAYFCASSSRRGATNEKLFFGSGTQLSVL.

The genes are TRBV6-5 and TRBJ2-2; D is possibly TRBD2 (6 bases). The CDR3 contains 14 residues. The germline V gene encodes CDR1 MNHEY and CDR2 SVGAGI. V was shortened by 6 bases and J by 6 bases, with 14 bases between the two germline ends. In nucleotides, the CDR3 is TGTGCCAGCAGCCGGGACTTTACCCCCGGGGAGCTGTTTTTT. Residues: CASSRDFTPGELFF.

For the CDR3, the DNA is TGTGCCAGCAGTAGGACTAGCGCTGCCTACGAGCAGTACTTC. Translating gives CASSRTSAAYEQYF. The chain couples TRBV27 to TRBJ2-7; TRBD2 agrees at 9 bases. This CDR3 spans 14 amino acids. Looked up from germline, CDR1 is MNHEY and CDR2 is SMNVEV (reference sequence). Germline trimming cut 5 bases from V and 2 bases from J; bases unmatched to any gene: 4.

This chain uses TRBV29-1 with TRBJ2-1; 7 nucleotides line up with TRBD2. Germline V gives CDR1 SQVTM, CDR2 ANQGSEA. The CDR3 is 14 residues long. With V trimmed by 1 base and J by 3 bases, 3 bases remained unmatched. CDR3 DNA: TGCAGCGTTGAAGGGCTAGCGGACTACAATGAGCAGTTCTTC. Translation gives CSVEGLADYNEQFF.

The J gene is TRBJ1-2, the V gene TRBV6-5, with TRBD1 matching 7 bases. From germline, CDR1 is MNHEY and CDR2 SVGAGI. The length of the CDR3 is 13 residues. Trimming removed 2 bases from V and 5 bases from J; junction bases left unmatched: 2. The CDR3 sequence is CASSYGTVYGYTF. The CDR3 bases are TGTGCCAGCAGTTACGGGACAGTTTATGGCTACACCTTC.

The rearrangement joins TRBV2 to TRBJ1-5, with D possibly matching TRBD1 (5 bases). CDR1 is SNHLY, CDR2 FYNNEI, per germline. The CDR3 loop spans 15 amino acids. V gave up 0 bases and J gave up 5 bases, with 11 bases separating them. The CDR3 nucleotides are TGTGCCAGCAGTGAAGCGGAGGGGTATTATCAGCCCCAGCATTTT. The encoded protein is CASSEAEGYYQPQHF.

The chain has TRBV7-8 and TRBJ2-1; D is undetermined. There are 14 residues in the CDR3. CDR1 is SGHVS, CDR2 FQNEAQ, per germline. Trimming shortened V by 7 bases and J by 12 bases, and 22 bases separated the two germline ends. The CDR3 DNA reads TGTGCCAGCACCCCGATAGGTACCTCTCCTAGGCAGTTCTTC. Amino acid sequence: CASTPIGTSPRQFF.

The chain uses TRBV19 and TRBJ2-7; tentatively, D is TRBD2 (6 bases). Trimming shortened V by 5 bases and J by 2 bases, and 16 bases separated the two germline ends. Germline V gives CDR1 LNHDA, CDR2 SQIVND (reference sequence). The CDR3 has 15 residues. The CDR3 nucleotides read TGTGCCAGTAGTTTCTCGGGACTGGCCCCCTACGAGCAGTACTTC. Translated, it gives CASSFSGLAPYEQYF.

Written as DNA, the CDR3 is TGTGCCAGCAGCGTCCGGGACAGAGATCAGCCCCAGCATTTT. Protein product: CASSVRDRDQPQHF. The J gene is TRBJ1-5, the V gene TRBV7-9; 7 positions agree with TRBD1. The germline V gene encodes CDR1 SEHNR and CDR2 FQNEAQ (reference sequence). The ends lost 5 bases at V and 5 bases at J; junction bases unmatched: 6. This CDR3 spans 14 amino acids. Using reference TRBV7-9 and TRBJ1-5 for the parts outside the CDR3, the full variable domain is DTGVSQNPRHKITKRGQNVTFRCDPISEHNRLYWYRQTLGQGPEFLTYFQNEAQLEKSRLLSDRFSAERPKGSFSTLEIQRTEQGDSAMYLCASSVRDRDQPQHFGDGTRLSIL.

The chain employs TRBV18 and TRBJ1-1; the match to TRBD1 covers 8 bases. The V gene's germline CDR1 is KGHSH and CDR2 LQKENI. CDR3 size: 15 residues. The junction had 7 bases not matched to a gene; V was cut back by 6 bases and J by 1 base. This CDR3 is CASSLSGTGNTEAFF. CDR3 bases: TGTGCCAGCTCTCTCTCTGGGACAGGGAACACTGAAGCTTTCTTT.

The sample holds a few counts of this clone. This rearrangement joins TRBV28 to TRBJ1-2; no definite D call. Trimming stripped 3 bases from V and 7 bases from J, with 15 bases between. From germline, CDR1 is MDHEN and CDR2 SYDVKM. CDR3 size: 14 residues. DNA of the CDR3: TGTGCCAGCAGTTTGGCCAGGCTAAGTGGTGGCTACACCTTC. Translating gives CASSLARLSGGYTF.

The V gene is TRBV9, the J gene TRBJ2-7, with D possibly being TRBD1 (6 bases). There are 13 residues in the CDR3. The V end lost 3 bases, the J end lost 5 bases, and 12 bases lay between the germline ends. Germline CDR1 reads SGDLS; CDR2 reads YYNGEE. DNA of the CDR3: TGTGCCAGCAGCGCAGGGGCAGGTGACGAGCAGTACTTC. Protein product: CASSAGAGDEQYF.